What follows are 7 T cell receptor beta chains derived from one specimen sequenced in a study of Ad26.COV2.S vaccination and SARS-CoV-2 variants. Treatment defined: 15 to 20 received Ad26.COV2.S at low or high dose, single or two shots; about 5 received placebo; per-sample allocation not given. Repertoires come from day 63 after the first vaccine or placebo injection. Sequencing was performed with immunoSEQ multiplex PCR; in TCRdb, only in-frame clones are kept and a portion is missing. The data contain roughly 400,000 clones, approximately 91% of them seen just once; the ten biggest clones take up 1.9%. Sample: peripheral blood, taken in a trial of Ad26.COV2.S vaccine versus placebo. These receptor sequences come from a person aged 18-60 years who received the Ad26.COV2.S COVID-19 vaccine or a placebo.

V usage is TRBV3-1 (or the pseudogene TRBV3-2) and J usage is TRBJ1-2; unclear D gene. Germline assignment: CDR1 LGHDT and CDR2 YNNKEL (reference sequence). This CDR3 is built from 14 residues. The V end was cut by 1 base, the J end by 7 bases, with 13 bases between. DNA of the CDR3: TGTGCCAGCAGCCAAGGGGAAGGGTCGGGTGGCTACACCTTC. This sequence encodes CASSQGEGSGGYTF.

The rearrangement joins TRBV7-9 to TRBJ2-2; no reliable D call. The CDR3 has 14 amino acids. Germline CDR1 reads SEHNR; CDR2 reads FQNEAQ (reference sequence). V lost 6 bases and J 5 bases, leaving 13 bases between the germline ends. CDR3 in amino acids: CASRGKMETGELFF. The CDR3, as DNA: TGTGCCAGCAGGGGGAAGATGGAAACCGGGGAGCTGTTTTTT.

The chain has TRBV5-1 and TRBJ2-5; D call uncertain. The CDR3 extends over 15 amino acids. CDR1 is SGHRS and CDR2 is YFSETQ in the germline V gene. V was shortened by 4 bases and J by 5 bases, with 18 bases between the two germline ends. The CDR3 DNA reads TGCGCCAGCAGCCCACTGGCCCAGGTTGGGGAGACCCAGTACTTC. This codes for CASSPLAQVGETQYF.

The chain links TRBV28 to TRBJ1-5; 8 positions agree with TRBD1. CDR1 and CDR2 (germline): MDHEN, SYDVKM. The J segment lost 3 bases and the V segment lost 6 bases, leaving 7 bases of the junction unmatched. The CDR3 consists of 15 residues. CDR3: CASSPRTGHNQPQHF. CDR3 nucleotides: TGTGCCAGCAGCCCGAGGACAGGGCACAATCAGCCCCAGCATTTT.

This clone was seen a few times. The V call is TRBV30, the J call TRBJ1-2; D gene uncertain. The CDR3 runs to 13 residues. Deletions cut 2 bases from V and 10 bases from J, with 17 bases between. Germline CDR1 is GTSNPN and CDR2 is SVGIG (reference sequence). As DNA, the CDR3 is TGTGCCTGGAGTATCAGGCCGGGCGCCGACTACACCTTC. Encoded protein: CAWSIRPGADYTF. Filled out from reference TRBV30 and TRBJ1-2, the complete variable domain reads SQTIHQWPATLVQPVGSPLSLECTVEGTSNPNLYWYRQAAGRGLQLLFYSVGIGQISSEVPQNLSASRPQDRQFILSSKKLLLSDSGFYLCAWSIRPGADYTFGSGTRLTVV.

V gene TRBV7-8 combines with J gene TRBJ2-2, with 7 bases fitting TRBD1. There are 16 residues in the CDR3. V dropped 2 bases and J dropped 7; count of bases not matched to a gene: 10. Germline CDR1 reads SGHVS; CDR2 reads FQNEAQ. In DNA form, the CDR3 reads TGTGCCAGCAGCTTAATCTCGGCAGGGGGAATCGGGGAGCTGTTTTTT. Residues: CASSLISAGGIGELFF.

The chain couples TRBV11-2 to TRBJ1-6; D is perhaps TRBD1 (5 bases). CDR1 is SGHAT and CDR2 is FQNNGV in the germline V gene. Trimming left V 5 bases short and J 8 bases short, with 16 bases between. The CDR3 spans 15 residues. The CDR3 DNA is TGTGCCAGCAGCCACCGGCAGGGTACGCATTCACCCCTCCACTTT. It encodes CASSHRQGTHSPLHF.